The next 8 T cell receptor beta chains were all read from a single sample in a study of cytomegalovirus exposure and HLA in healthy donors. This PCR relied on a set of 60 Vbeta primers and 13 Jbeta primers. Sequenced by immunoSEQ multiplex PCR; TCRdb stores in-frame clones only, minus some. There are roughly 140,000 clones in the sample, with less than 3.5% held by the top ten. The sample taken for sequencing was PBMCs. These receptors came from a man in his forties in good health and CMV-seronegative.

The chain carries TRBV27 and TRBJ1-6, with D possibly being TRBD1 (5 bases). Germline CDR1 reads MNHEY; CDR2 reads SMNVEV (reference sequence). Trimming took off 3 bases at V and 5 bases at J, with 8 bases between the two ends. There are 14 residues in the CDR3. DNA for the CDR3: TGTGCCAGCAGTTTTAGGGGCGATAATTCACCCCTCCACTTT. Protein sequence: CASSFRGDNSPLHF.

The chain joins TRBV9 to TRBJ2-2, with TRBD2 matching 7 bases. CDR3 length: 17 residues. Germline-derived CDR1 and CDR2 are SGDLS and YYNGEE. V lost 3 bases and J lost 5; bases outside the gene matches: 13. Here the CDR3 reads CASSAAVRGERTGELFF. CDR3 sequence (DNA): TGTGCCAGCAGCGCTGCCGTACGGGGGGAGAGGACCGGGGAGCTGTTTTTT. Looking up the rest from reference TRBV9 and TRBJ2-2 gives the full variable domain: DSGVTQTPKHLITATGQRVTLRCSPRSGDLSVYWYQQSLDQGLQFLIQYYNGEERAKGNILERFSAQQFPDLHSELNLSSLELGDSALYFCASSAAVRGERTGELFFGEGSRLTVL.

The J gene is TRBJ2-7, the V gene TRBV11-2, with TRBD2 matching over 14 bases. The CDR3 is made up of 16 amino acids. V shed 5 bases and J 2 bases; nucleotides not matched to a gene: 5. Germline values: CDR1 SGHAT, CDR2 FQNNGV. For the CDR3, the DNA is TGTGCCAGCAGCGCTGGACTAGCGGGGGGTACCTACGAGCAGTACTTC. Protein product: CASSAGLAGGTYEQYF.

Worth noting for this clone: At one end, the junction sequence differs from germline, possibly due to a read error. The V gene is TRBV19, the J gene TRBJ1-1; TRBD1 matches at 8 bases. Germline lookup yields CDR1 LNHDA and CDR2 SQIVND (reference sequence). The CDR3 contains 15 residues. The DNA of the CDR3 is TGTGCCAGCAGTAGGGCAGGGGGCCTGAACACTGAAGCTTTCTTT. Its translation is CASSRAGGLNTEAFF.

V usage is TRBV4-1 and J usage is TRBJ2-3; D perhaps matches TRBD2 (6 bases). The V gene's germline CDR1 is MGHRA and CDR2 YSYEKL. Trimming shortened V by 1 base and J by 4 bases, and 18 bases separated the two germline ends. This CDR3 region has 17 residues. CDR3 sequence (DNA): TGCGCCAGCAGCCAAGGCGGGGTACGGGGCAGCTCAGATACGCAGTATTTT. This encodes CASSQGGVRGSSDTQYF.

The V and J genes are TRBV7-9 and TRBJ2-3, with 11 bases identical to TRBD2. The germline gives CDR1 SEHNR, CDR2 FQNEAQ (reference sequence). V lost 7 bases and J lost 4; bases outside the gene matches: 4. This CDR3 comprises 14 residues. CDR3 loop: CASTLSGGADTQYF. The CDR3 nucleotides are TGTGCCAGCACCCTTAGCGGGGGGGCAGATACGCAGTATTTT.

V is TRBV6-5 and J is TRBJ2-3; possible D gene TRBD2, 6 bases. Germline lookup yields CDR1 MNHEY and CDR2 SVGAGI. The germline V and J ends were trimmed by 5 bases and 3 bases, with 12 bases remaining between them. The CDR3 is made up of 14 amino acids. The CDR3 sequence is CASSMTSTTDTQYF. CDR3 nucleotide sequence: TGTGCCAGCAGTATGACTAGTACAACAGATACGCAGTATTTT.

The V gene is TRBV2, the J gene TRBJ1-5; 8 nucleotides agree with TRBD1. Trimming removed 6 bases from V and 3 bases from J; junction bases left unmatched: 4. The CDR3 runs to 14 residues. CDR1 is SNHLY and CDR2 is FYNNEI in the germline V gene. In nucleotides, the CDR3 is TGTGCCAGCAGAGAGACAGGGGACAATCAGCCCCAGCATTTT. Residues: CASRETGDNQPQHF.